These 17 T cell receptor beta chains originate from one sample sequenced in a study of regulatory T cells in long-lasting Graves disease. Sample time point: persistent/refractory GD, antithyroid drugs over 5 years with positive TRAb. PBMC RNA served as the TCR library source. Construction of TCR beta libraries relied on iRepertoire HTBI primers and on Arm-PCR targeting CDR3 regions. TCRdb re-called the multiplex PCR reads through MiXCR, storing one row per CDR3 protein. The profile shows 600,000 to 800,000 distinct CDR3 sequences, roughly 30% of them singletons. The sequenced sample was peripheral blood mononuclear cells (PBMCs), obtained when the disease was refractory, from a patient treated with antithyroid drugs. These receptors all come from a female donor with Graves disease.

The rearrangement joins TRBV24-1 to TRBJ2-5; D possibly matches TRBD1 or TRBD2 (5 bases each). Germline V gene data show CDR1 as KGHDR and CDR2 as SFDVKD. The CDR3 is 13 residues long. The V end was cut by 4 bases, the J end by 1 base, with 6 bases between. The CDR3 spells CATSEGPQETQYF. The CDR3 DNA is TGTGCCACCAGTGAGGGACCCCAAGAGACCCAGTACTTC.

The chain links TRBV5-5 to TRBJ2-7, with D unclear. This CDR3 contains 14 residues. Germline V gene data show CDR1 as SGHKS and CDR2 as YYEKEE (reference sequence). V lost 2 bases and J 0 bases, leaving 9 bases between the germline ends. CDR3 bases: TGTGCCAGCAGCTTTGTTCGCAGCTCCTACGAGCAGTACTTC. It encodes CASSFVRSSYEQYF.

Only a few counts were recorded for this clonotype. The rearrangement links TRBV20-1 to TRBJ1-2; no reliable D call. CDR3 length: 9 amino acids. Germline assignment: CDR1 DFQATT and CDR2 SNEGSKA (reference sequence). CDR3 in DNA: TGCAGGGCCGACTATGGCTACACCTTC. Its translation: CRADYGYTF.

V usage is TRBV10-3 and J usage is TRBJ2-7; D remains unclear. This CDR3 is 14 amino acids long. From germline, CDR1 is ENHRY and CDR2 SYGVKD. V gave up 0 bases and J gave up 0 bases, with 6 bases separating them. The CDR3 loop is CAISESPGSYEQYF. The CDR3 DNA reads TGTGCCATCAGTGAGTCTCCAGGCTCCTACGAGCAGTACTTC.

This clonotype has only a few counts. J is TRBJ2-7 and V is TRBV5-1; perhaps TRBD2 as D (6 bases). V was shortened by 0 bases and J by 3 bases, with 10 bases between the two germline ends. CDR1 is SGHRS and CDR2 is YFSETQ in the germline V gene. There are 14 residues in the CDR3. CDR3 bases: TGCGCCAGCAGCTTGGGAGGAGGGATCTACGAGCAGTACTTC. It encodes CASSLGGGIYEQYF.

The chain combines TRBV7-9 with TRBJ1-4; 9 nucleotides match TRBD1. CDR1 is SEHNR, CDR2 FQNEAQ, per germline (reference sequence). V was clipped by 4 bases and J by 1 base; unmatched bases: 1. The CDR3 is 15 amino acids. CDR3 residues: CASSSGQGTNEKLFF. In DNA, the CDR3 is TGTGCCAGCAGCTCGGGACAGGGAACTAATGAAAAACTGTTTTTT.

The J gene is TRBJ2-7, the V gene TRBV30, with 8 bases identical to TRBD2. V dropped 4 bases and J dropped 2; count of bases not matched to a gene: 7. Germline V CDR1 and CDR2: GTSNPN, SVGIG (reference sequence). The CDR3 is 14 amino acids. CDR3 in amino acids: CAWTFSGNPYEQYF. The CDR3 bases are TGTGCCTGGACCTTTAGCGGGAATCCCTACGAGCAGTACTTC.

This clonotype was recorded many times. This chain connects TRBV12-3 or TRBV12-4 to TRBJ2-2; a weak D match, TRBD2 (6 bases). The CDR3 is made up of 16 amino acids. V lost 0 bases to trimming and J lost 2 bases, with 10 bases between them. CDR3 sequence reads: CASSLAFGGNTGELFF. Written as DNA, the CDR3 is TGTGCCAGCAGTTTAGCGTTCGGGGGTAACACCGGGGAGCTGTTTTTT.

There are many counts of this clonotype. The chain joins TRBV2 to TRBJ1-4, with D maybe TRBD1 (5 bases). The CDR3 consists of 13 residues. Deletions cut 8 bases from V and 8 bases from J, with 15 bases between. The germline V gene has CDR1 SNHLY and CDR2 FYNNEI. The CDR3 region has the DNA TGTGCCAGCCGGTCGTCAGAGGGGGAAAAACTGTTTTTT. Translating gives CASRSSEGEKLFF.

About this clonotype itself: Compared with germline, one end of the junction differs, possibly owing to a read error. The CDR3 DNA reads TGTGCCCGCAGGGGCCCCAACACACTCCCCGAAGCTTTCTTT. As protein: CARRGPNTLPEAFF. The J gene is TRBJ1-1, the V gene TRBV7-6, with D maybe TRBD1 (6 bases). The CDR3 is made up of 14 amino acids. Germline CDR1 and CDR2: SGHVS and FNYEAQ.

This clonotype was counted between two and nine times. The chain joins TRBV7-9 to TRBJ2-5; a weak D match, TRBD1 (5 bases). CDR1 and CDR2 from the germline V gene are SEHNR and FQNEAQ (reference sequence). With 3 bases removed from V and 2 bases from J, the gap between germline ends came to 13 bases. The CDR3 length is 15 residues. The CDR3 DNA follows: TGTGCCAGCAGCTTTCTAGACAGACAGCAAGAGACCCAGTACTTC. This translates into CASSFLDRQQETQYF.

Notes on this clonotype: It may be a read error: a sequence one base away is much more abundant. The gene calls are TRBV15 and TRBJ2-5, with 8 bases lining up with TRBD2. Germline V gene data show CDR1 as LNHNV and CDR2 as YYDKDF (reference sequence). The J segment lost 1 base and the V segment lost 5 bases, leaving 12 bases of the junction unmatched. The CDR3 extends over 17 amino acids. The CDR3 DNA sequence: TGTGCCACCAGCGGAGGAGCGGGAGTTAGATCCCAAGAGACCCAGTACTTC. It translates to CATSGGAGVRSQETQYF.

About this clonotype: It is likely a read error, because the conserved phenylalanine at the end of the CDR3 is missing. The rearrangement joins TRBV3-1 to TRBJ1-2; the D is unclear. This CDR3 region has 11 residues. The V gene's germline CDR1 is LGHDT and CDR2 YNNKEL (reference sequence). V lost 1 base to trimming and J lost 6 bases, with 3 bases between them. CDR3 loop: CASSQGNGYTL. The DNA for the CDR3 is TGTGCCAGCAGCCAAGGAAATGGCTACACCCTC.

This clonotype occurred many times. The rearrangement uses TRBV12-3 or TRBV12-4 and TRBJ1-2; TRBD1 matches 8 bases. The CDR3 is 13 amino acids. The ends lost 6 bases at V and 6 bases at J; junction bases unmatched: 6. The CDR3 DNA reads as TGTGCCAGCAGGACGGACAGGGAGGATGGCTACACCTTC. Protein: CASRTDREDGYTF.

The sample holds a few counts of this clonotype. The V gene is TRBV3-1, the J gene TRBJ2-7; 9 bases are shared with TRBD2. The CDR3 extends over 15 amino acids. The ends lost 2 bases at V and 4 bases at J; junction bases unmatched: 6. Germline CDR1 LGHDT, CDR2 YNNKEL (reference sequence). This CDR3 is CASSQTPGLAYEQYF. For the CDR3, the DNA is TGTGCCAGCAGCCAAACGCCGGGACTAGCTTACGAGCAGTACTTC.

This clonotype came up a few times. Here the CDR3 reads CASSPLAGASNTEAFF. The CDR3 DNA reads as TGTGCCAGCAGCCCCCTTGCAGGGGCTTCGAACACTGAAGCTTTCTTT. V and J are TRBV9 and TRBJ1-1, with a tentative D call TRBD1 (6 bases). The CDR3 runs 16 residues. The V gene's germline CDR1 is SGDLS and CDR2 YYNGEE. V was shortened by 4 bases and J by 1 base, with 17 bases between the two germline ends. Supplemented by reference TRBV9 and TRBJ1-1, the full variable domain reads DSGVTQTPKHLITATGQRVTLRCSPRSGDLSVYWYQQSLDQGLQFLIQYYNGEERAKGNILERFSAQQFPDLHSELNLSSLELGDSALYFCASSPLAGASNTEAFFGQGTRLTVV.

The CDR3 sequence is CASSRDRAWGINTEAFF. In nucleotides, the CDR3 is TGTGCCAGCAGCCGGGACAGGGCCTGGGGCATAAACACTGAAGCTTTCTTT. The chain employs TRBV3-1 and TRBJ1-1; TRBD1 matches 9 bases. Germline V gives CDR1 LGHDT, CDR2 YNNKEL (reference sequence). The CDR3 has 17 residues. J lost 2 bases, V lost 4 bases, and 11 bases had no gene match.